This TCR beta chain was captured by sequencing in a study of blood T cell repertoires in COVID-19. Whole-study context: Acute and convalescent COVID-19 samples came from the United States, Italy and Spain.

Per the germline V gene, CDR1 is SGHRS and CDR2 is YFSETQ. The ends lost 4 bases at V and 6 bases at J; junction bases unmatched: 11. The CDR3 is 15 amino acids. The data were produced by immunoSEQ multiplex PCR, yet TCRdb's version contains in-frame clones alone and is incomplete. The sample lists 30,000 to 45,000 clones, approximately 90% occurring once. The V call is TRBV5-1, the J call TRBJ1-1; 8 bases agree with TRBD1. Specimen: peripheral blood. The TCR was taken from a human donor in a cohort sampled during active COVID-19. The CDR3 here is CASSPFGQGQAEAFF. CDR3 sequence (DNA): TGCGCCAGCAGCCCGTTCGGACAGGGCCAGGCTGAAGCTTTCTTT.